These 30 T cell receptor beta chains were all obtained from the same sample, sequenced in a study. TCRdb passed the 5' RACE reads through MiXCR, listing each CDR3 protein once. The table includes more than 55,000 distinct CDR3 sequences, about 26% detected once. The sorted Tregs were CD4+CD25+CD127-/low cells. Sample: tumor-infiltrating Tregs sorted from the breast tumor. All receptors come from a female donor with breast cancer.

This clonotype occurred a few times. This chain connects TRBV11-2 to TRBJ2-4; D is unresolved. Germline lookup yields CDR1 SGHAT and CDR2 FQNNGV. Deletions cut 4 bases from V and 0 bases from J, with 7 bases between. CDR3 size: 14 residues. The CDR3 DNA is TGTGCCAGCAGCTCAAGGATAGCCAAAAACATTCAGTACTTC. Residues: CASSSRIAKNIQYF.

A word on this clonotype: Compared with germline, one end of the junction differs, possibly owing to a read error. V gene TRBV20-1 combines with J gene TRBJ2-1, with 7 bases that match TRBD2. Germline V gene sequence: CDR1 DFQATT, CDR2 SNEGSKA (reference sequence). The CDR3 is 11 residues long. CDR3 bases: TGCAGTGCTGGGGAGGGAGAAGAGCGGTTCTTC. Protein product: CSAGEGEERFF.

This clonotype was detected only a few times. This CDR3 reads CASSPGSYGYTF. The CDR3 DNA sequence: TGTGCCAGCAGCCCGGGGAGCTATGGCTACACCTTC. J is TRBJ1-2 and V is TRBV7-2; D uncertain. This CDR3 region has 12 residues. Per germline, CDR1 SGHTA and CDR2 FQGNSA. The V and J ends lost 5 bases and 4 bases respectively, with 8 bases between them.

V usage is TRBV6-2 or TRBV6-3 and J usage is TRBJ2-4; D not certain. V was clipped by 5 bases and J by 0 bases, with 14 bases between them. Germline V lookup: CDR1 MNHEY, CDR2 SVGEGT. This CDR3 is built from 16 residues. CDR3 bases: TGTGCCAGCAGTCTGGGTGGATCCCTAGCCAAAAACATTCAGTACTTC. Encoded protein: CASSLGGSLAKNIQYF.

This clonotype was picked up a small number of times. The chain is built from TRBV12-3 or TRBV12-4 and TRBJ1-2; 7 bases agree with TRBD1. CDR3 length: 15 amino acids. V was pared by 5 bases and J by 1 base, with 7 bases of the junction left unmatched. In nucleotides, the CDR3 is TGTGCCAGCAGTGGGGGACAGCACATTAACTATGGCTACACCTTC. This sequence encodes CASSGGQHINYGYTF.

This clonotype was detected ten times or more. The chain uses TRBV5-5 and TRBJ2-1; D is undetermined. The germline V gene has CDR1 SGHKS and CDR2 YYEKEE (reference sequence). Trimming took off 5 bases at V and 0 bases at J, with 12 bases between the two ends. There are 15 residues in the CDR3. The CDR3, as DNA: TGTGCCAGCAGATCTACCGCGTACTCCTACAATGAGCAGTTCTTC. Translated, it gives CASRSTAYSYNEQFF.

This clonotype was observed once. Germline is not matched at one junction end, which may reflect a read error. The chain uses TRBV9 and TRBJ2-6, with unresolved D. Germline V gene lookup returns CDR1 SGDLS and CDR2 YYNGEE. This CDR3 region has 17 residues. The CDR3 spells CASSPRISNSRANVLTF. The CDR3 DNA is TGTGCCAGCAGCCCACGTATAAGTAACTCTAGGGCCAACGTCCTGACTTTC. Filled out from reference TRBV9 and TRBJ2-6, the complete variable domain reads DSGVTQTPKHLITATGQRVTLRCSPRSGDLSVYWYQQSLDQGLQFLIQYYNGEERAKGNILERFSAQQFPDLHSELNLSSLELGDSALYFCASSPRISNSRANVLTFGAGSRLTVL.

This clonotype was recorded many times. CDR3 bases: TGTGCCAGCAGCTTAACCCCGGGTGCACGGAATGAGCAGTTCTTC. Translated: CASSLTPGARNEQFF. This chain joins TRBV7-3 and TRBJ2-1; no clear D gene. This CDR3 has 15 residues. Germline V CDR1 and CDR2: SGHTA, FQGTGA. Trimming removed 0 bases at V and 7 bases at J, with 13 bases between.

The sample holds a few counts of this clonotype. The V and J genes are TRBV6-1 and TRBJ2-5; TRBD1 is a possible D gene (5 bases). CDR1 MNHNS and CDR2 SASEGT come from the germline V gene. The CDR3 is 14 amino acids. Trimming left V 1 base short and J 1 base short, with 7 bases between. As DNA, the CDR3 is TGTGCCAGCAGTGAAGTAACAGGCCAAGAGACCCAGTACTTC. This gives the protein CASSEVTGQETQYF.

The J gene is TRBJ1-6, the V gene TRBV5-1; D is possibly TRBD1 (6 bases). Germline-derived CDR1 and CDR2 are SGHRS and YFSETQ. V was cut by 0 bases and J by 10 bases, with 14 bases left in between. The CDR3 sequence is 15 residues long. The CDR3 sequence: CASSLVAGDMSPLHF. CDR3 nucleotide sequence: TGCGCCAGCAGCTTGGTGGCAGGGGATATGTCACCCCTCCACTTT.

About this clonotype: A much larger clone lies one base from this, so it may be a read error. CDR3: CASSAVQGAEAFF. In DNA form, the CDR3 reads TGTGCCAGCAGCGCCGTACAGGGGGCTGAAGCTTTCTTT. The chain is built from TRBV7-3 and TRBJ1-1; 8 bases line up with TRBD1. V shed 5 bases, J shed 6 bases, and the junction held 5 bases outside the gene matches. Germline V gene data show CDR1 as SGHTA and CDR2 as FQGTGA. The CDR3 runs 13 residues. The variable domain in full, with the rest retrieved from reference TRBV7-3 and TRBJ1-1, is GAGVSQTPSNKVTEKGKYVELRCDPISGHTALYWYRQSLGQGPEFLIYFQGTGAADDSGLPNDRFFAVRPEGSVSTLKIQRTERGDSAVYLCASSAVQGAEAFFGQGTRLTVV.

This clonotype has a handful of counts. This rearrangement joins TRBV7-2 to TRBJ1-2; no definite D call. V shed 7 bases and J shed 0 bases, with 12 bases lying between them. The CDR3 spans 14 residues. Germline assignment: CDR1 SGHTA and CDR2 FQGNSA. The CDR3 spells CASTGRRANYGYTF. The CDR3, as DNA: TGTGCCAGCACCGGACGAAGGGCTAACTATGGCTACACCTTC.

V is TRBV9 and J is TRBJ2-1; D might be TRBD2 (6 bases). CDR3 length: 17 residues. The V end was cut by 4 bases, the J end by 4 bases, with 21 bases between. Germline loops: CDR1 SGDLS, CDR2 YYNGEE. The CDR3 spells CASSIDPPWGVYNEQFF. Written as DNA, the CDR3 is TGTGCCAGCAGCATAGACCCCCCGTGGGGGGTATACAATGAGCAGTTCTTC.

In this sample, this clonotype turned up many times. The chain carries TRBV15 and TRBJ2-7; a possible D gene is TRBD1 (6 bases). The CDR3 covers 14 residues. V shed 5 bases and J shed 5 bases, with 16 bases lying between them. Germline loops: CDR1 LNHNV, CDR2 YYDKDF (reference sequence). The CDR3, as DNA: TGTGCCACCAGCCTTACGAGACCAGGGGACGAGCAGTACTTC. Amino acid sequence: CATSLTRPGDEQYF.

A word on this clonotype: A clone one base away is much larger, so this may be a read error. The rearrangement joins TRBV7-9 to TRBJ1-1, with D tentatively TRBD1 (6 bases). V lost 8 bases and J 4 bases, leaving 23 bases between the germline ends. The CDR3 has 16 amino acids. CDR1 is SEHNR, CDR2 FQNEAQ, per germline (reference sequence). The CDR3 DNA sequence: TGTGCCAGCGGTAAAATCGTGGGGGGGCTCGGCACTGAAGCTTTCTTT. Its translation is CASGKIVGGLGTEAFF.

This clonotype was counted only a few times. The CDR3 is CATSRDPGPTGELFF. The CDR3 nucleotides are TGTGCCACCAGCAGAGATCCGGGCCCGACCGGGGAGCTGTTTTTT. This chain connects TRBV15 to TRBJ2-2; D is uncertain. The CDR3 spans 15 residues. V was clipped by 0 bases and J by 5 bases, with 10 bases between them. Germline CDR1 is LNHNV and CDR2 is YYDKDF (reference sequence).

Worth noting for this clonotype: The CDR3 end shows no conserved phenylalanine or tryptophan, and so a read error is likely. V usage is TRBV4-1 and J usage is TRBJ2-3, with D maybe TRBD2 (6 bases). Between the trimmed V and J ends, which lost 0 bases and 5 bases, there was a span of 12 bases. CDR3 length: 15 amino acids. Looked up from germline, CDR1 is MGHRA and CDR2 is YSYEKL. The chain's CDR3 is CASSQDRVGGDTQYL. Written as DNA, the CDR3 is TGCGCCAGCAGCCAAGATCGGGTCGGGGGAGATACGCAGTATCTT.

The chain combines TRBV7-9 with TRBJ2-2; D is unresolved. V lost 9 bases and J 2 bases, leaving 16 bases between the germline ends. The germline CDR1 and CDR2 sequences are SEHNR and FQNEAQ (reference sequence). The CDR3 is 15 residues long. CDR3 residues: CASGLGQPNTGELFF. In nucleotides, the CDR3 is TGTGCCAGTGGCTTAGGGCAACCCAACACCGGGGAGCTGTTTTTT.

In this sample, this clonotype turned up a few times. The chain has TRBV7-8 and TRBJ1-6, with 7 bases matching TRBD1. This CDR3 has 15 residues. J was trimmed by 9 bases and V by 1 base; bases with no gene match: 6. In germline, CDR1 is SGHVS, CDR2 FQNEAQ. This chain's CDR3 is CASSLEGAGGSPLHF. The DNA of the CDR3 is TGTGCCAGCAGCTTAGAGGGGGCCGGTGGTTCACCCCTCCACTTT.

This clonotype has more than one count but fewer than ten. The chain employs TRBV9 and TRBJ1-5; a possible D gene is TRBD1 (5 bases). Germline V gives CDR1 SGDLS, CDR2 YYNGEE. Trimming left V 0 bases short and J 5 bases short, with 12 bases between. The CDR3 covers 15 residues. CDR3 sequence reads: CASSVDPGPYQPQHF. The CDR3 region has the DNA TGTGCCAGCAGCGTAGACCCGGGGCCCTATCAGCCCCAGCATTTT.

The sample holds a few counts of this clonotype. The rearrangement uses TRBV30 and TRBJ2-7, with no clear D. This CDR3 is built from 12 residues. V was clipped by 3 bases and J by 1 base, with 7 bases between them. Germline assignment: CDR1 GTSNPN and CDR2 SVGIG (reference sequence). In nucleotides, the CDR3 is TGTGCCTGGAGAACCGTTTCCTACGAGCAGTACTTC. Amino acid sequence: CAWRTVSYEQYF.

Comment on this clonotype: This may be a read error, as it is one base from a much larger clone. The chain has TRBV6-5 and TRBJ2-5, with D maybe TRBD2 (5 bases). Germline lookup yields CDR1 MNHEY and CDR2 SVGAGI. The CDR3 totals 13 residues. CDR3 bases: TGTGCCCGCAGTCACGACTACGGAGAGACCCAGTACTTC. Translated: CARSHDYGETQYF.

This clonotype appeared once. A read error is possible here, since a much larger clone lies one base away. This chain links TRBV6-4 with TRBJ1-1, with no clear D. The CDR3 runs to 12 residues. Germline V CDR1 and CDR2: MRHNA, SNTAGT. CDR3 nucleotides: TGTGCCAGCTGTGACGGGGAAGGGGAAGCTTTCTTT. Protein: CASCDGEGEAFF.

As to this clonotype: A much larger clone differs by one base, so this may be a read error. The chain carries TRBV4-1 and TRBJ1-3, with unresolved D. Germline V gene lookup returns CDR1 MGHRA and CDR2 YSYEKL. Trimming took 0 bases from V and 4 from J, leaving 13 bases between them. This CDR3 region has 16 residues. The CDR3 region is CASSQDGWVRGNTIYF. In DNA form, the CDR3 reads TGCGCCAGCAGCCAAGATGGTTGGGTGCGGGGAAACACCATATATTTT.

CDR3 in amino acids: CASSSGQKGETQYF. CDR3 DNA: TGTGCCAGCAGCTCGGGACAGAAGGGAGAGACCCAGTACTTC. J is TRBJ2-5 and V is TRBV7-2; the match to TRBD1 covers 7 bases. V lost 4 bases to trimming and J lost 4 bases; unmatched junction nucleotides: 6. CDR1 and CDR2 (germline): SGHTA, FQGNSA. The CDR3 runs 14 residues.

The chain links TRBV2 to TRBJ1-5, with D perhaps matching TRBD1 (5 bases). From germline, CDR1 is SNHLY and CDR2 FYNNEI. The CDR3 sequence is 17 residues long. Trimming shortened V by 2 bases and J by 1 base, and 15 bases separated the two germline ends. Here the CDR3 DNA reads TGTGCCAGCAGTGAATCAGGCGGTTGGGGGAGCAATCAGCCCCAGCATTTT. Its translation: CASSESGGWGSNQPQHF.

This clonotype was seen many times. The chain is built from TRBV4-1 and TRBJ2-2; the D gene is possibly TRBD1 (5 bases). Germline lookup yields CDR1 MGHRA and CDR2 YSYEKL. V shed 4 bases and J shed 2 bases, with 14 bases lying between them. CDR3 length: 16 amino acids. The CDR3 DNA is TGCGCCAGCAGCCCAAACGCAGGGAAAAACACCGGGGAGCTGTTTTTT. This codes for CASSPNAGKNTGELFF.

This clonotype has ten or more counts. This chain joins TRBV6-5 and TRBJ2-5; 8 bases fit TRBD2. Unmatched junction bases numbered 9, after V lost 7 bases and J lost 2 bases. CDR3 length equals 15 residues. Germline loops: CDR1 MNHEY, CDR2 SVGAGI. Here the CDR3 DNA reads TGTGCCAGCAAATTTACCGGGACTAGACAAGAGACCCAGTACTTC. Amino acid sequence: CASKFTGTRQETQYF.

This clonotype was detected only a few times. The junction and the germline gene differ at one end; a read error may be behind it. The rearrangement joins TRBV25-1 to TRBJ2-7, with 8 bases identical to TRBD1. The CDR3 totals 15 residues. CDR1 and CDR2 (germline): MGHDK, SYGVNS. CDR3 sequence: CASSGSGTGSHEQYF. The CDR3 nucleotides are TGTGCCAGCAGTGGATCCGGGACAGGCTCCCACGAGCAGTACTTC.

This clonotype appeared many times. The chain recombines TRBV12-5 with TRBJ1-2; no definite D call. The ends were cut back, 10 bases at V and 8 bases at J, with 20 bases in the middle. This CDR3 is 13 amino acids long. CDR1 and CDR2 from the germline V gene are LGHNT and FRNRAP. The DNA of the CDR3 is TGTGCTACCTCCCCGGACGGACTCGGCGGCTACACCTTC. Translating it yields CATSPDGLGGYTF.